Reported below is one T cell receptor beta chain. The antigen is unknown. These data belong to a study of radiotherapy plus CTLA-4 blockade in lung cancer. Study findings and constraints: After radiotherapy and ipilimumab, tumor-derived clones expanded in peripheral blood.

Trimming took 7 bases from V and 5 from J; bases not matched to a gene: 6. The CDR3 covers 13 residues. CDR1 and CDR2 (germline): MNHNY, SVGAGI (reference sequence). Ipilimumab CTLA-4 blockade and focal radiation were given to patients with chemo-refractory metastatic non-small-cell lung cancer. Produced via immunoSEQ multiplex PCR; TCRdb's table is partial and in-frame only. The sample has about 87,000 clones; about 88% are singletons. V and J are TRBV6-6 and TRBJ2-7, with 9 positions matching TRBD2. The specimen comprised peripheral blood, sampled from a patient treated with radiotherapy plus ipilimumab. The sequence came from a human donor with non-small cell lung cancer that progressed on radiotherapy plus ipilimumab. The CDR3 protein is CASTPGLADEQYF. CDR3 nucleotide sequence: TGTGCCAGCACTCCGGGACTAGCCGACGAGCAGTACTTC.